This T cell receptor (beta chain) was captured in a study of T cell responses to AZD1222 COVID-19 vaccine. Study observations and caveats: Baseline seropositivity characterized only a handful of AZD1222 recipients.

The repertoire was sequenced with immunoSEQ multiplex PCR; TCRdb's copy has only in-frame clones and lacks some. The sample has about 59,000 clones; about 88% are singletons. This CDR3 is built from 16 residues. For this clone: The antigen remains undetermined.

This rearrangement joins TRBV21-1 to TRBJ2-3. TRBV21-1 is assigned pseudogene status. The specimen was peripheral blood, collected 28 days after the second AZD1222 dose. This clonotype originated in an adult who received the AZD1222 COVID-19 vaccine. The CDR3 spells CASSKAHGSAPDTQYF. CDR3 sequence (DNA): TGTGCCAGCAGCAAAGCTCATGGTTCCGCCCCAGATACGCAGTATTTT.